The rows below give T cell receptor beta chains drawn from one sample of a study of blood T cell repertoires in COVID-19. Repertoires were generated with immunoSEQ multiplex PCR, while TCRdb's copy carries only in-frame clones and drops some. The sample has about 77,000 clones, around three quarters seen once. Sample: peripheral blood. The source is a woman in her sixties or seventies with acute or convalescent COVID-19. CDR3s leave out the opening cysteine and the closing phenylalanine or tryptophan.

J | V | CDR3
TRBJ2-1 | TRBV18 | ASSQSESYNEQF
TRBJ2-3 | TRBV3-1/TRBV3-2 | ASSQVLAGGPRGDTQY
TRBJ2-7 | TRBV29-1 | SAWTGEVNEQY
TRBJ2-3 | TRBV6-5 | ASLTNRGRTDTQY
TRBJ2-1 | TRBV5-1 | ASRPGDYNEQF
TRBJ1-1 | TRBV7-2 | ASSLARGGNTEAF
TRBJ2-2 | TRBV21-1 | ASSKISAGGPSWELF
TRBJ1-1 | TRBV20-1 | SAKMNTEAF
TRBJ2-1 | TRBV19 | ASSATGGGYNEQF
TRBJ2-7 | TRBV7-2 | ASSARGLAESYEQY
TRBJ1-4 | TRBV19 | ASSLTFGGLAEKLF
TRBJ1-1 | TRBV25-1 | ASSGGDRVATEAF
TRBJ1-3 | TRBV6-5 | ASSQTQRGNTIY
TRBJ2-5 | TRBV3-1/TRBV3-2 | ASSQDLRLAGRYQETQY
TRBJ1-3 | TRBV4-2 | ASSPSRTGTRGNTIY
TRBJ1-1 | TRBV12-3/TRBV12-4 | ASSGPGDPEAF
TRBJ2-1 | TRBV5-4 | ASSLYQAGAGNEQF
TRBJ1-1 | TRBV27 | ASSFSGNTEAF
TRBJ1-5 | TRBV4-1 | ASSQEGGSNQPQH
TRBJ1-1 | TRBV7-8 | ASSSGQVNTEAF
TRBJ1-1 | TRBV4-1 | ASSQLTGVNTEAF
TRBJ1-6 | TRBV2 | ASRGQTSGSPLH
TRBJ1-2 | TRBV10-3 | AISTGTGEFYGYT
TRBJ2-5 | TRBV12-3/TRBV12-4 | ASSFGGEETQY
TRBJ2-1 | TRBV3-1/TRBV3-2 | ASSQARNEQF
TRBJ2-7 | TRBV9 | ASSVEGQGADEQY
TRBJ2-5 | TRBV14 | ASSRKHRDQETQY
TRBJ2-6 | TRBV4-3 | ASSQETGAGANVLT
TRBJ1-4 | TRBV6-6 | ASRRGGDEKLF
TRBJ1-2 | TRBV7-9 | ASRGQGAHGYT
TRBJ2-2 | TRBV9 | ASSPSSGELF
TRBJ2-1 | TRBV5-1 | ASSQNLAGKDSEQF
TRBJ2-7 | TRBV5-1 | ASSSREMAYEQY
TRBJ1-1 | TRBV6-2/TRBV6-3 | ASSNEDRSNTEAF
TRBJ1-2 | TRBV5-8 | ASTVLARGHGYT
TRBJ2-2 | TRBV19 | ASSTARTGELF
TRBJ1-1 | TRBV11-3 | ASSTAGGTEAF
TRBJ2-5 | TRBV7-8 | ASSLQGETQY
TRBJ1-1 | TRBV5-5 | ASSQHTGRNTEAF
TRBJ1-1 | TRBV7-8 | ASSLVSQGLEAF